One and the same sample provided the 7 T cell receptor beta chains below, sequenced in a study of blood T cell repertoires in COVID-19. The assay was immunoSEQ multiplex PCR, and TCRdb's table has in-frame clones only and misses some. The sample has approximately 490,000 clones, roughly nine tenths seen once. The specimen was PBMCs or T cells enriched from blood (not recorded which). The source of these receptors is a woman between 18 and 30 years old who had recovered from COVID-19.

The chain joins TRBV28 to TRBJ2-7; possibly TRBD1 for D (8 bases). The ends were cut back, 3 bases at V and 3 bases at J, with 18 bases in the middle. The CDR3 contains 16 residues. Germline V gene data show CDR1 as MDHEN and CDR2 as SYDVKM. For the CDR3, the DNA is TGTGCCAGCAGTTTTAAACAGGGGGGGAGGTTCTACGAGCAGTACTTC. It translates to CASSFKQGGRFYEQYF. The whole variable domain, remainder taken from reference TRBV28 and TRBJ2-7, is DVKVTQSSRYLVKRTGEKVFLECVQDMDHENMFWYRQDPGLGLRLIYFSYDVKMKEKGDIPEGYSVSREKKERFSLILESASTNQTSMYLCASSFKQGGRFYEQYFGPGTRLTVT.

The CDR3 coding sequence is TGTGCCAGTCGGGACAGGGGGGTCTACGAGCAGTACTTC. Protein: CASRDRGVYEQYF. The rearrangement uses TRBV6-6 and TRBJ2-7; 11 nucleotides match TRBD1. V gave up 9 bases and J gave up 3 bases; unmatched junction bases: 4. Germline V CDR1 and CDR2: MNHNY, SVGAGI (reference sequence). This CDR3 contains 13 residues.

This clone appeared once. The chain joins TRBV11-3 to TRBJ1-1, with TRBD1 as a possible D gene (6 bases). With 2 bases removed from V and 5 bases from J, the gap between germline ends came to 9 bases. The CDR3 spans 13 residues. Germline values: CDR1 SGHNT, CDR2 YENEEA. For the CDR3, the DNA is TGTGCCAGCAGCTTATATCAGGGGACTGAAGCTTTCTTT. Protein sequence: CASSLYQGTEAFF.

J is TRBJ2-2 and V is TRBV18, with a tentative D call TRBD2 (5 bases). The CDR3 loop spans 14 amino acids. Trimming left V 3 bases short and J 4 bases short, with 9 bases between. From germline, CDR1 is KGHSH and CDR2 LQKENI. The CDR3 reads CASSPPGSTGELFF. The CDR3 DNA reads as TGTGCCAGCTCACCTCCGGGGTCCACCGGGGAGCTGTTTTTT.

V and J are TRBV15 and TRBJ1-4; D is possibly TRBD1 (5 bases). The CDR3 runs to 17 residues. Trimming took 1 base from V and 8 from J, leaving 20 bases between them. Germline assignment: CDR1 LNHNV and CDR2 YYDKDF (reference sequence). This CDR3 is CATSRGGGFGEGEKLFF. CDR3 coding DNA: TGTGCCACCAGCAGAGGAGGAGGGTTTGGGGAGGGGGAAAAACTGTTTTTT.

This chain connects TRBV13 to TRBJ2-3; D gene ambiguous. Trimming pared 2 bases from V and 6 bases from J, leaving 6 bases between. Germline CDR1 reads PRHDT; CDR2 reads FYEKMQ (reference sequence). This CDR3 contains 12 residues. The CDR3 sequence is CASSLKPDTQYF. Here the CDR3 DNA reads TGTGCCAGCAGCTTAAAGCCCGATACGCAGTATTTT.

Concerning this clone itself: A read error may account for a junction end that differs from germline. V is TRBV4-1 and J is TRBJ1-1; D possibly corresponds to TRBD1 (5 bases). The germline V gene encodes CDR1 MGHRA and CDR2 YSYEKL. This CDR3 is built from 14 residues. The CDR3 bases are TGCGCCAGCAGCCAAGAGGCAGGGAACGCTGAAGCTTTCTTT. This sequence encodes CASSQEAGNAEAFF.